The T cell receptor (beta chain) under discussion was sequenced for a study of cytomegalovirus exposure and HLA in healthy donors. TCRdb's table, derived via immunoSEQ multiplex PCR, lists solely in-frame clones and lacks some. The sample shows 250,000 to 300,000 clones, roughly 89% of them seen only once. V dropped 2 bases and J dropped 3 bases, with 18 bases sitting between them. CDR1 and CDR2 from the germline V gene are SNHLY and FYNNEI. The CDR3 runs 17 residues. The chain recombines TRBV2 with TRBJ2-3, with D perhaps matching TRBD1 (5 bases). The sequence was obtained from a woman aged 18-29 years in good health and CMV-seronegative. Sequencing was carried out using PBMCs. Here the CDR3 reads CASSEKSRVFGTDTQYF. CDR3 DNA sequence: TGTGCCAGCAGTGAAAAATCCAGGGTATTTGGGACAGATACGCAGTATTTT.